A selection of T cell receptor beta chains follows, all from one sample in a study of cytomegalovirus exposure and HLA in healthy donors. Measured with immunoSEQ multiplex PCR; TCRdb has only the in-frame clones, and not every one. The record lists tens of thousands of clones, of which the ten most abundant hold 3.6%. The source material was PBMCs. These receptors were taken from a woman younger than 35 in good health and CMV-seronegative. Both conserved end residues are trimmed from each CDR3. Each record gives: V gene, D gene, J gene, CDR3 protein. A D gene is named only where the DNA matches it firmly.

>TRBV5-6|-|TRBJ1-1
ASSFGSGTEAF
>TRBV18|TRBD1|TRBJ1-2
ASSREGQGADGYT
>TRBV30|TRBD1|TRBJ1-2
AWSLGQGVFVGGYT
>TRBV6-1|-|TRBJ2-7
ASRRDHYEWQY
>TRBV30|TRBD1|TRBJ1-3
AGRAGGASGNTIY
>TRBV30|-|TRBJ1-6
AIGRGYNSPLH
>TRBV7-2|-|TRBJ1-5
ASQGFESSNQPQH
>TRBV30|-|TRBJ1-2
AWNGPYGYT
>TRBV5-5|TRBD1|TRBJ2-7
ASSLTRDSQTYEQY
>TRBV27|-|TRBJ2-7
ASSRGLPPYEQY
>TRBV29-1|-|TRBJ2-7
SGHLAGEQY
>TRBV5-4|TRBD2|TRBJ2-2
ASSSGLASPGELF
>TRBV19|TRBD1|TRBJ2-7
ASRLQGAYEQY
>TRBV5-1|-|TRBJ2-2
ASSLGRTGNTGELF
>TRBV29-1|-|TRBJ1-1
SVAFRVGEAF
>TRBV6-5|-|TRBJ1-1
ASSLQGLGTEAF
>TRBV9|-|TRBJ1-2
ASSVGARANYGYT
>TRBV29-1|TRBD1|TRBJ1-1
SVAFQGAGNTEAF
>TRBV6-1|-|TRBJ1-2
ASRFSWLVYGYT
>TRBV6-5|TRBD1|TRBJ1-2
ASSYQGASNYGYT
>TRBV6-1|TRBD2|TRBJ2-3
ASSEGLAGTDTQY
>TRBV9|TRBD2|TRBJ2-3
ASSSRLAGSTDTQY
>TRBV9|-|TRBJ2-6
ASSVDRNSGANVLT
>TRBV30|TRBD2|TRBJ2-7
AWSGPGLAKYEQY
>TRBV19|-|TRBJ1-5
ASRGPNPAQH
>TRBV25-1|-|TRBJ2-5
ASSEPREKGETQY
>TRBV28|-|TRBJ1-5
ASSLATEMNNQPQH
>TRBV7-9|-|TRBJ1-2
ASSPELHRNYGYT
>TRBV6-6|TRBD1|TRBJ1-2
ASSSQQGRYGYT
>TRBV5-4|-|TRBJ2-3
ASSLNQFTDTQY
>TRBV21-1|-|TRBJ1-1
ASSKDSYTEAF
>TRBV19|-|TRBJ1-1
ASTLGAQNTEAF
>TRBV19|TRBD1|TRBJ1-2
ASSMLGLPGTGLANYGYT
>TRBV6-1|TRBD2|TRBJ2-5
ASLALAGGETQY
>TRBV6-5|TRBD2|TRBJ2-7
ASSVGLVREQY
>TRBV30|-|TRBJ2-7
AWSPAYEQY
>TRBV6-1|-|TRBJ2-7
ASSEAGDQGEQY
>TRBV6-1|-|TRBJ1-6
ASSERELYNSPLH
>TRBV30|TRBD2|TRBJ2-7
AWSESGRDYEQY
>TRBV7-6|TRBD2|TRBJ2-1
ASSLPTSDNEQF
>TRBV6-5|-|TRBJ2-7
ASSYVPGIGYEQY
>TRBV7-2|TRBD2|TRBJ2-7
ASSLVAGATDEQY